The clone carrying this TCR beta chain occurred a few times. After extraction with the RNeasy kit, roughly 0.5 to 1 ug of the RNA was reverse transcribed using random hexamers. A single record per CDR3 protein comes from TCRdb applying MiXCR to the immunoSEQ multiplex PCR reads. Here the sample spans some 130,000 distinct CDR3 sequences, under 95% being singletons. The record originates from a study of CD8 T cells in Susac syndrome. FACS was used to enrich TEMRA cells, whereas the CD8+ and CD4+ T cells were obtained by negative isolation. The CDR3 consists of 14 residues. The V and J ends lost 3 bases and 4 bases respectively, with 11 bases between them. Germline loops: CDR1 SEHNR, CDR2 FQNEAQ (reference sequence).

The chain couples TRBV7-9 to TRBJ2-3; possibly TRBD1 for D (5 bases). The specimen sequenced was CD8+ T cells from PBMCs. This receptor was obtained from a human donor with multiple sclerosis. CDR3 protein: CASSLGLGADTQYF. The CDR3 bases are TGTGCCAGCAGCTTGGGGCTAGGGGCAGATACGCAGTATTTT.